Below, 6 T cell receptor beta chains from the same sample are listed, as sequenced in a study of metastatic and nonmetastatic thyroid tumors. TCRdb re-called clones via MiXCR from the PCR reads. The top ten clones hold around 16% of a sample with some 30,000 clones, around 33% of them seen once. Among the patients, none had received any treatment before thyroid surgery. The sequenced sample consisted of tumor tissue. The receptors here all came from a female donor with papillary thyroid cancer or a benign thyroid nodule (not recorded which). Some clones in this sample may be carry-over from other donors' samples.

In this sample, this clone turned up a few times. V and J are TRBV6-1 and TRBJ1-1; 7 positions agree with TRBD1. The CDR3 is 14 amino acids. V was pared by 8 bases and J by 2 bases, with 8 bases of the junction left unmatched. CDR1 and CDR2 (germline): MNHNS, SASEGT. The CDR3 reads CASYPDRVNTEAFF. In DNA, the CDR3 is TGTGCCAGCTACCCTGACAGGGTTAACACTGAAGCTTTCTTT.

The rearrangement uses TRBV11-2 and TRBJ1-2; TRBD1 agrees at 12 bases. Looked up from germline, CDR1 is SGHAT and CDR2 is FQNNGV. The CDR3 totals 13 residues. The V and J ends lost 6 bases and 10 bases, in that order; junction bases with no gene match: 6. The CDR3 DNA reads TGTGCCAGCAGATCCGGGACAGGGGGCGACTACACCTTC. Its translation is CASRSGTGGDYTF.

In this sample, this clone turned up a few times. V usage is TRBV12-3 or TRBV12-4 and J usage is TRBJ2-1, with 10 nucleotides matching TRBD2. The CDR3 totals 15 residues. V was pared by 7 bases and J by 9 bases, with 12 bases of the junction left unmatched. The DNA of the CDR3 is TGTGCCAGCAACCTTCTAGCGGGAGAATTAGGTGAGCAGTTCTTC. It yields the protein CASNLLAGELGEQFF.

This clone was observed a few times. The rearrangement uses TRBV24-1 and TRBJ2-5; D is unclear. The germline gives CDR1 KGHDR, CDR2 SFDVKD. The V and J ends lost 4 bases and 0 bases respectively, with 8 bases between them. CDR3 length: 14 residues. The CDR3 DNA sequence: TGTGCCACCAGTGACCACGGTCACCAAGAGACCCAGTACTTC. As protein: CATSDHGHQETQYF.

The V gene is TRBV20-1, the J gene TRBJ2-7; D is unresolved. V was cut by 0 bases and J by 2 bases, with 11 bases left in between. CDR3 length equals 14 residues. CDR1 and CDR2 (germline): DFQATT, SNEGSKA (reference sequence). CDR3 sequence reads: CSAREGQATYEQYF. CDR3 nucleotide sequence: TGCAGTGCTAGAGAAGGGCAGGCCACCTACGAGCAGTACTTC.

Only a few counts were recorded for this clone. V is TRBV6-4 and J is TRBJ1-6; no clear D gene. CDR3 length equals 13 residues. Germline V lookup: CDR1 MRHNA, CDR2 SNTAGT. Trimming cost V 6 bases and J 4 bases, with 7 bases left between them. The CDR3, as DNA: TGTGCCAGCAGCACCGATTATAATTCACCCCTCCACTTT. This translates into CASSTDYNSPLHF.